The rows below give T cell receptor beta chains drawn from one sample of a study of cytomegalovirus exposure and HLA in healthy donors. Sequencing was performed with immunoSEQ multiplex PCR; in TCRdb, only in-frame clones are kept and a portion is missing. The table has around 110,000 clones, around three quarters seen once. The sequenced sample consisted of PBMCs. Source of these receptors: a man younger than 45 in good health and CMV-seropositive. Both conserved end residues are part of each CDR3. Each record gives: D gene, V gene, J gene, clone size, CDR3 protein, CDR3 DNA. The D gene is left open where the match is weak. The size field is filled for only some rows; it gives once, few, many or a size class.

D gene: -
V gene: TRBV11-2
J gene: TRBJ1-1
clone size: -
CDR3 protein: CASSFTRGENTEAFF
CDR3 DNA: TGTGCCAGCAGCTTTACCAGGGGTGAGAACACTGAAGCTTTCTTT

D gene: -
V gene: TRBV5-1
J gene: TRBJ1-4
clone size: -
CDR3 protein: CASSRAQSTNEKLFF
CDR3 DNA: TGCGCCAGCAGCAGAGCTCAAAGCACTAATGAAAAACTGTTTTTT

D gene: -
V gene: TRBV19
J gene: TRBJ2-6
clone size: -
CDR3 protein: CASRRAGANVLTF
CDR3 DNA: TGTGCCAGCAGGAGGGCCGGGGCCAACGTCCTGACTTTC

D gene: TRBD2
V gene: TRBV11-1
J gene: TRBJ2-7
clone size: -
CDR3 protein: CASSLIAGGEQYF
CDR3 DNA: TGTGCCAGCAGCTTAATAGCGGGGGGCGAGCAGTACTTC

D gene: -
V gene: TRBV5-1
J gene: TRBJ2-2
clone size: -
CDR3 protein: CASSRVEGGTGELFF
CDR3 DNA: TGCGCCAGCAGCCGGGTAGAAGGGGGCACCGGGGAGCTGTTTTTT

D gene: -
V gene: TRBV13
J gene: TRBJ1-1
clone size: -
CDR3 protein: CASSRRRDTEAFF
CDR3 DNA: TGTGCCAGCAGCCGCCGGAGGGACACTGAAGCTTTCTTT

D gene: -
V gene: TRBV7-2
J gene: TRBJ1-2
clone size: few
CDR3 protein: CASSLLGGFGNYGYTF
CDR3 DNA: TGTGCCAGCAGCTTATTAGGCGGGTTTGGCAACTATGGCTACACCTTC

D gene: -
V gene: TRBV5-5
J gene: TRBJ1-2
clone size: few
CDR3 protein: CASSLDGTSYGYTF
CDR3 DNA: TGTGCCAGCAGCTTGGACGGTACGAGCTATGGCTACACCTTC

D gene: TRBD1
V gene: TRBV2
J gene: TRBJ1-2
clone size: -
CDR3 protein: CASSPGTALNYGYTF
CDR3 DNA: TGTGCCAGCAGCCCCGGGACAGCGCTCAACTATGGCTACACCTTC

D gene: -
V gene: TRBV5-6
J gene: TRBJ2-7
clone size: -
CDR3 protein: CASSRRNGDYEQYF
CDR3 DNA: TGTGCCAGCAGCCGGAGGAATGGGGACTACGAGCAGTACTTC

D gene: TRBD1
V gene: TRBV18
J gene: TRBJ2-6
clone size: few
CDR3 protein: CASSPRTGVDSGANVLTF
CDR3 DNA: TGTGCCAGCTCACCACGGACAGGGGTAGACTCTGGGGCCAACGTCCTGACTTTC

D gene: -
V gene: TRBV18
J gene: TRBJ1-5
clone size: -
CDR3 protein: CASSPPGQAQRYGQPQHF
CDR3 DNA: TGTGCCAGCTCACCACCGGGCCAGGCCCAGAGATATGGTCAGCCCCAGCATTTT

D gene: -
V gene: TRBV7-8
J gene: TRBJ2-7
clone size: -
CDR3 protein: CASSRRVPYEQYF
CDR3 DNA: TGTGCCAGCAGCCGTCGAGTCCCCTACGAGCAGTACTTC

D gene: TRBD1
V gene: TRBV18
J gene: TRBJ1-2
clone size: -
CDR3 protein: CASSPDRAYGYTF
CDR3 DNA: TGTGCCAGCTCACCGGACAGGGCCTATGGCTACACCTTC

D gene: TRBD1
V gene: TRBV6-4
J gene: TRBJ2-3
clone size: -
CDR3 protein: CASSSTGGGTDTQYF
CDR3 DNA: TGTGCCAGCAGTTCGACAGGGGGGGGCACAGATACGCAGTATTTT

D gene: -
V gene: TRBV6-5
J gene: TRBJ2-2
clone size: -
CDR3 protein: CASSYSRDTGELFF
CDR3 DNA: TGTGCCAGCAGTTACAGCAGGGATACCGGGGAGCTGTTTTTT

D gene: -
V gene: TRBV10-3
J gene: TRBJ1-4
clone size: few
CDR3 protein: CATTRATNEKLFF
CDR3 DNA: TGTGCCACCACACGGGCAACTAATGAAAAACTGTTTTTT

D gene: TRBD2
V gene: TRBV7-3
J gene: TRBJ2-1
clone size: once
CDR3 protein: CASSPWTSSNEQFF
CDR3 DNA: TGTGCCAGCAGCCCATGGACTAGTAGTAATGAGCAGTTCTTC

D gene: TRBD1
V gene: TRBV5-4
J gene: TRBJ1-1
clone size: -
CDR3 protein: CASSFYRGNTEAFF
CDR3 DNA: TGTGCCAGCAGCTTTTACAGGGGAAACACTGAAGCTTTCTTT

D gene: -
V gene: TRBV19
J gene: TRBJ1-5
clone size: -
CDR3 protein: CASRAGAGLNQPQHF
CDR3 DNA: TGTGCCAGTAGGGCGGGGGCAGGGCTCAATCAGCCCCAGCATTTT

D gene: -
V gene: TRBV9
J gene: TRBJ1-1
clone size: -
CDR3 protein: CASSVGGRGTEAFF
CDR3 DNA: TGTGCCAGCAGCGTAGGGGGGCGCGGAACTGAAGCTTTCTTT

D gene: -
V gene: TRBV6-4
J gene: TRBJ2-6
clone size: -
CDR3 protein: CASSPGANGLTF
CDR3 DNA: TGTGCCAGCAGTCCAGGGGCCAACGGCCTGACTTTC

D gene: TRBD1
V gene: TRBV4-1
J gene: TRBJ1-5
clone size: -
CDR3 protein: CASSQRQGTQPQHF
CDR3 DNA: TGCGCCAGCAGCCAACGACAGGGGACTCAGCCCCAGCATTTT

D gene: TRBD1
V gene: TRBV7-6
J gene: TRBJ2-3
clone size: -
CDR3 protein: CASSLGQGASTDTQYF
CDR3 DNA: TGTGCCAGCAGCTTGGGACAGGGGGCTAGCACAGATACGCAGTATTTT

D gene: TRBD2
V gene: TRBV15
J gene: TRBJ2-1
clone size: few
CDR3 protein: CATSRDRGGYNEQFF
CDR3 DNA: TGTGCCACCAGCAGAGATCGGGGGGGCTACAATGAGCAGTTCTTC

D gene: -
V gene: TRBV10-3
J gene: TRBJ2-7
clone size: once
CDR3 protein: CAISGQQGGAGYEQYF
CDR3 DNA: TGTGCCATCAGTGGTCAACAGGGAGGGGCTGGCTACGAGCAGTACTTC

D gene: -
V gene: TRBV29-1
J gene: TRBJ1-1
clone size: -
CDR3 protein: CSVEQGRNPEAFF
CDR3 DNA: TGCAGCGTTGAGCAGGGTAGGAACCCTGAAGCTTTCTTT

D gene: TRBD1
V gene: TRBV7-2
J gene: TRBJ1-5
clone size: -
CDR3 protein: CASSYGGQGGNQPQHF
CDR3 DNA: TGTGCCAGCAGCTATGGCGGACAGGGTGGCAATCAGCCCCAGCATTTT

D gene: TRBD1
V gene: TRBV7-6
J gene: TRBJ2-1
clone size: -
CDR3 protein: CASSSGTGGVYNEQFF
CDR3 DNA: TGTGCCAGCAGCTCCGGGACAGGGGGCGTATACAATGAGCAGTTCTTC

D gene: -
V gene: TRBV5-1
J gene: TRBJ2-7
clone size: -
CDR3 protein: CASSLDGGSYEQYF
CDR3 DNA: TGCGCCAGCAGCTTGGACGGCGGATCCTACGAGCAGTACTTC

D gene: -
V gene: TRBV27
J gene: TRBJ1-2
clone size: -
CDR3 protein: CASSFSRRGYGYTF
CDR3 DNA: TGTGCCAGCAGTTTTTCACGCAGGGGATATGGCTACACCTTC

D gene: TRBD1
V gene: TRBV5-4
J gene: TRBJ1-2
clone size: -
CDR3 protein: CASSLTGGQGYTF
CDR3 DNA: TGTGCCAGCAGCCTAACAGGGGGCCAAGGCTACACCTTC

D gene: -
V gene: TRBV30
J gene: TRBJ2-6
clone size: -
CDR3 protein: CAWSEGAMTGANGLTF
CDR3 DNA: TGTGCCTGGAGTGAGGGCGCGATGACTGGGGCCAACGGCCTGACTTTC

D gene: -
V gene: TRBV18
J gene: TRBJ1-1
clone size: -
CDR3 protein: CASSLRKNRRLDTEAFF
CDR3 DNA: TGTGCCAGCTCACTGCGGAAGAACAGGAGATTGGACACTGAAGCTTTCTTT

D gene: TRBD2
V gene: TRBV19
J gene: TRBJ2-7
clone size: -
CDR3 protein: CASSMTSGGNEQYF
CDR3 DNA: TGTGCCAGTAGTATGACTAGCGGGGGGAATGAGCAGTACTTC

D gene: -
V gene: TRBV29-1
J gene: TRBJ2-7
clone size: -
CDR3 protein: CSGRDSYEQYF
CDR3 DNA: TGCAGCGGGAGGGACTCCTACGAGCAGTACTTC

D gene: TRBD1
V gene: TRBV9
J gene: TRBJ2-7
clone size: once
CDR3 protein: CASSVGQGAIEQYF
CDR3 DNA: TGTGCCAGCAGCGTCGGACAGGGGGCGATCGAGCAGTACTTC

D gene: -
V gene: TRBV28
J gene: TRBJ2-6
clone size: -
CDR3 protein: CASSSIEGDSGANVLTF
CDR3 DNA: TGTGCCAGCAGTTCGATAGAGGGAGACTCTGGGGCCAACGTCCTGACTTTC

D gene: -
V gene: TRBV6-1
J gene: TRBJ2-6
clone size: -
CDR3 protein: CASSEQGTGANGLTF
CDR3 DNA: TGTGCCAGCAGTGAACAAGGGACTGGGGCCAACGGCCTGACTTTC

D gene: -
V gene: TRBV2
J gene: TRBJ2-5
clone size: -
CDR3 protein: CASRGDSRGTQYF
CDR3 DNA: TGTGCCAGCAGGGGTGACAGCCGTGGGACCCAGTACTTC

D gene: -
V gene: TRBV13
J gene: TRBJ1-2
clone size: -
CDR3 protein: CASSREASYGYTF
CDR3 DNA: TGTGCCAGCAGCAGGGAGGCTTCCTATGGCTACACCTTC

D gene: -
V gene: TRBV19
J gene: TRBJ2-7
clone size: -
CDR3 protein: CASSIDLETGSYEQYF
CDR3 DNA: TGTGCCAGTAGTATAGATCTCGAGACAGGATCCTACGAGCAGTACTTC

D gene: -
V gene: TRBV7-3
J gene: TRBJ2-7
clone size: -
CDR3 protein: CASSLTGTTYEQYF
CDR3 DNA: TGTGCCAGCAGCTTAACGGGGACAACCTACGAGCAGTACTTC

D gene: -
V gene: TRBV11-3
J gene: TRBJ1-2
clone size: -
CDR3 protein: CASSSGAYGYTF
CDR3 DNA: TGTGCCAGCAGCTCAGGGGCCTATGGCTACACCTTC